A selection of T cell receptor beta chains follows, all from one sample in a study of OX40 agonist ivuxolimab in advanced cancers. The repertoire was sequenced with immunoSEQ multiplex PCR; TCRdb's copy has only in-frame clones and lacks some. The sample consists of approximately 70,000 clones, around 83% of them appearing once. Specimen: CD4+ or CD8+ T cells sorted from blood, collected in a trial of the OX40 agonist ivuxolimab. These receptors all come from an adult with an advanced solid tumor such as melanoma, head and neck, liver or kidney cancer. The CDR3 runs from the conserved cysteine through the conserved F or W. Each record gives: J gene, clone size, D gene, V gene, CDR3 protein, CDR3 DNA. D genes are given only for firm matches. Clone size, where shown, is once, few, many, or a class for clones that have expanded.

TRBJ2-1	-	TRBD1	TRBV7-2	CASSLDGTGGYDEQFF	TGTGCCAGCAGCTTAGATGGGACAGGGGGCTACGATGAGCAGTTCTTC
TRBJ2-7	-	TRBD1	TRBV6-1	CASSGQGGGYEQYF	TGTGCCAGCAGTGGACAGGGGGGTGGCTACGAGCAGTACTTC
TRBJ1-3	-	-	TRBV5-4	CASSLNRNTIYF	TGTGCCAGCAGCTTGAACCGAAACACCATATATTTT
TRBJ1-1	-	-	TRBV5-4	CASSQGSFTSNTEAFF	TGTGCCAGCAGCCAAGGGTCCTTTACCTCTAACACTGAAGCTTTCTTT
TRBJ2-1	-	-	TRBV6-6	CASSPHRDEQFF	TGTGCCAGCAGCCCCCATAGGGATGAGCAATTCTTC
TRBJ1-5	-	TRBD1	TRBV6-6	CASSYWDRGGQPQHF	TGTGCCAGCAGTTACTGGGACAGGGGTGGTCAGCCCCAGCATTTT
TRBJ1-4	-	TRBD1	TRBV11-2	CASSSYRGRLEKLFF	TGTGCCAGCAGCTCCTACAGGGGACGATTAGAAAAACTGTTTTTT
TRBJ1-2	-	-	TRBV28	CASSYSTWSYYGYTF	TGTGCCAGCAGTTACTCCACCTGGTCATACTATGGCTACACCTTC
TRBJ1-1	once	-	TRBV5-6	CASSPLGHKVNTEAFF	TGTGCCAGCAGCCCCTTAGGACACAAGGTGAACACTGAAGCTTTCTTT
TRBJ1-6	-	TRBD1	TRBV30	CAFRGQNNSPLHF	TGTGCCTTCAGGGGACAGAATAATTCACCCCTCCACTTT
TRBJ1-3	-	TRBD1	TRBV14	CASSHGTAGNTIYF	TGTGCCAGCAGCCACGGGACAGCTGGAAACACCATATATTTT
TRBJ2-7	-	TRBD2	TRBV27	CASSPRLAGGGEQYF	TGTGCCAGCAGTCCCCGACTAGCGGGAGGGGGTGAGCAGTACTTC
TRBJ1-4	-	-	TRBV5-1	CASSPGGRPTNEKLFF	TGCGCCAGCAGCCCCGGGGGGCGGCCAACTAATGAAAAACTGTTTTTT
TRBJ2-7	-	TRBD1	TRBV29-1	CSVASAKGQSSYEQYF	TGCAGCGTTGCCTCGGCTAAGGGACAGAGCTCCTACGAGCAGTACTTC
TRBJ2-3	-	TRBD1	TRBV7-9	CASSQDRGSDTQYF	TGTGCCAGCAGCCAGGACAGGGGGTCAGATACGCAGTATTTT
TRBJ1-3	-	TRBD1	TRBV5-6	CASSWSPQTGFRSGNTIYF	TGTGCCAGCAGCTGGAGCCCTCAGACAGGGTTCCGCTCTGGAAACACCATATATTTT
TRBJ2-5	-	TRBD2	TRBV5-4	CASSLAAGGETQYF	TGTGCCAGCAGCTTGGCGGCGGGAGGAGAGACCCAGTACTTC
TRBJ2-7	-	-	TRBV30	CAWSSGTYEQYF	TGTGCCTGGAGCTCGGGCACCTACGAGCAGTACTTC
TRBJ1-5	-	-	TRBV19	CASSINRDQPQHF	TGTGCCAGTAGTATAAACAGGGATCAGCCCCAGCATTTT
TRBJ2-1	-	TRBD2	TRBV7-9	CASSLGVSGRGSYNEQFF	TGTGCCAGCAGCTTAGGGGTTAGCGGGAGGGGCTCCTACAATGAGCAGTTCTTC
TRBJ1-4	-	-	TRBV30	CAWSAGPQGEKLFF	TGTGCCTGGAGCGCGGGGCCCCAAGGAGAAAAACTGTTTTTT
TRBJ2-5	few	-	TRBV7-2	CASSSRWGTQYF	TGTGCCAGCAGCTCGCGGTGGGGGACCCAGTACTTC
TRBJ2-3	-	-	TRBV5-1	CASSLVGGSSTDTQYF	TGCGCCAGCAGCTTGGTGGGGGGCTCAAGCACAGATACGCAGTATTTT
TRBJ2-1	-	TRBD1	TRBV7-7	CASSLVEQGQQFF	TGTGCCAGCAGCTTAGTCGAACAGGGGCAGCAATTCTTC
TRBJ1-1	once	TRBD1	TRBV7-9	CASSSTTTGVNEAFF	TGTGCCAGCAGCTCCACGACTACAGGGGTCAATGAAGCTTTCTTT
TRBJ1-1	-	-	TRBV28	CASSPRGRGNTEAFF	TGTGCCAGCAGCCCTCGAGGCAGGGGAAACACTGAAGCTTTCTTT
TRBJ1-4	-	-	TRBV9	CASSLDDLANEKLFF	TGTGCCAGCAGCCTAGACGATTTAGCTAATGAAAAACTGTTTTTT
TRBJ2-5	-	-	TRBV29-1	CSVENAGSPQYF	TGCAGCGTTGAAAACGCGGGTTCGCCCCAGTACTTC
TRBJ2-3	once	TRBD1	TRBV5-4	CASTRRDRGSDTQYF	TGTGCCAGCACCCGACGGGACAGGGGTTCCGATACGCAGTATTTT
TRBJ1-3	-	-	TRBV6-1	CASSDPGFYSSGNTIYF	TGTGCCAGCAGTGATCCGGGCTTCTATAGCTCTGGAAACACCATATATTTT
TRBJ1-5	-	-	TRBV7-2	CASSLQDRNQPQHF	TGTGCCAGCAGCCTCCAGGACAGAAATCAGCCCCAGCATTTT
TRBJ2-7	-	-	TRBV29-1	CSAEGNQKNEQYF	TGCAGCGCTGAAGGCAACCAGAAAAACGAGCAGTACTTC
TRBJ1-1	-	-	TRBV7-8	CASSLVALTVQEAFF	TGTGCCAGCAGCTTAGTTGCGTTAACCGTACAAGAAGCTTTCTTT
TRBJ1-1	-	TRBD1	TRBV10-3	CAISGQAMNTEAFF	TGTGCCATCAGCGGACAGGCGATGAACACTGAAGCTTTCTTT
TRBJ1-1	-	-	TRBV4-1	CASSQVLLSGRKNTEAFF	TGCGCCAGCAGCCAAGTTCTCCTTTCGGGACGAAAGAACACTGAAGCTTTCTTT
TRBJ2-1	-	-	TRBV7-2	CASSSDGPQFF	TGTGCCAGCAGCTCGGATGGGCCCCAGTTCTTC
TRBJ2-7	-	-	TRBV5-1	CASSFLGRSSYEQYF	TGCGCCAGCAGCTTTTTGGGACGGAGCTCCTACGAGCAGTACTTC
TRBJ2-7	-	TRBD2	TRBV27	CASSLTGTSGFYEQYF	TGTGCCAGCAGTTTAACCGGGACTAGCGGGTTCTACGAGCAGTACTTC
TRBJ1-1	-	-	TRBV11-2	CASSFAFRGPNTEAFF	TGTGCCAGCAGCTTTGCGTTCAGGGGCCCGAATACTGAAGCTTTCTTT
TRBJ2-1	once	-	TRBV28	CASNGVPYNEQFF	TGTGCCAGTAATGGCGTGCCCTACAATGAGCAGTTCTTC
TRBJ1-6	-	-	TRBV5-6	CASTLYGPGQTYSPLHF	TGTGCCAGCACCCTTTATGGCCCTGGGCAGACATATTCACCCCTCCACTTT
TRBJ1-5	-	-	TRBV6-5	CASRARGPNQPQHF	TGTGCCAGCAGGGCGCGCGGGCCCAATCAGCCCCAGCATTTT
TRBJ2-2	-	-	TRBV25-1	CASSGARPNTGELFF	TGTGCCAGCAGTGGGGCCCGACCGAACACCGGGGAGCTGTTTTTT
TRBJ2-4	-	-	TRBV27	CASSLLAEAKNIQYF	TGTGCCAGCAGCCTTCTGGCCGAGGCCAAAAACATTCAGTACTTC
TRBJ2-3	-	TRBD2	TRBV9	CASSLLAGDPTDTQYF	TGTGCCAGCAGCTTACTAGCGGGGGACCCCACAGATACGCAGTATTTT
TRBJ1-6	once	TRBD1	TRBV4-3	CASSQWTGNSPLHF	TGCGCCAGCAGCCAGTGGACAGGAAACTCACCCCTCCACTTT
TRBJ1-5	-	-	TRBV7-2	CASSRISNSNQPQHF	TGTGCCAGCAGCCGAATCTCGAACAGCAATCAGCCCCAGCATTTT
TRBJ2-3	-	-	TRBV5-1	CASSLATSTDTQYF	TGCGCCAGCAGCTTGGCCACTAGCACAGATACGCAGTATTTT
TRBJ2-7	-	TRBD2	TRBV7-2	CASSNGLAGQRF	TGTGCCAGCAGCAACGGACTAGCGGGACAGCGATTC
TRBJ2-3	-	TRBD2	TRBV30	CAWSVGGTSTDTQYF	TGTGCCTGGAGTGTGGGGGGGACTAGCACAGATACGCAGTATTTT
TRBJ2-2	-	-	TRBV30	CACAKTTTTGELFF	TGTGCCTGCGCCAAGACTACTACCACCGGGGAGCTGTTTTTT